Given below is one T cell receptor beta chain in context. TCRdb's table, derived via immunoSEQ multiplex PCR, lists solely in-frame clones and lacks some. The profile shows hundreds of thousands of clones, more than 85% of them singletons. Seattle-derived patients entered the study during active infection and were followed longitudinally. CDR3 size: 14 residues. V was shortened by 2 bases and J by 3 bases, with 10 bases between the two germline ends. From germline, CDR1 is SGHTA and CDR2 FQGNSA. The sample is drawn from a study of blood T cell repertoires in COVID-19. Background on the study: Samples taken during acute and convalescent COVID-19 were collected in the United States, Italy and Spain.

The chain recombines TRBV7-2 with TRBJ1-2; TRBD1 is a possible D gene (6 bases). Sequencing input: peripheral blood. This TCR came from a man aged 55 to 70 with COVID-19, enrolled during active disease. This CDR3 reads CASSLKGGDYGYTF. In DNA, the CDR3 is TGTGCCAGCAGCTTAAAAGGGGGTGACTATGGCTACACCTTC.